This T cell receptor (beta chain) derives from a study of OX40 agonist ivuxolimab in advanced cancers. Study-wide context: Cancers in dose escalation were hepatocellular, melanoma, renal cell and head and neck.

General study points: Part of the nonresponder group also had normalized T-cell clonal expansion that was low. The CD4+ and CD8+ T cells in the blood had expanded clonally by week 6 at 0.1 to 3.0 mg/kg.

A word on this clone: Its antigen is unknown.

TCRdb keeps only in-frame clones here, not all; method: immunoSEQ multiplex PCR. The table has fewer than 85,000 clones, 84% seen once. V gave up 0 bases and J gave up 4 bases, with 9 bases separating them. This CDR3 is 14 amino acids long. The germline V gene encodes CDR1 LGHNA and CDR2 YSLEER. J is TRBJ1-1 and V is TRBV4-3; D is unresolved. The receptor was isolated from an adult with an advanced solid tumor such as melanoma, head and neck, liver or kidney cancer. Sequenced here: CD4+ or CD8+ T cells sorted from blood, sampled in a trial of the OX40 agonist ivuxolimab. CDR3 bases: TGCGCCAGCAGCCAAGATTGGTTTTCCACTGAAGCTTTCTTT. Translated: CASSQDWFSTEAFF.